The rows below give T cell receptor beta chains drawn from one sample of a study of blood T cell repertoires in COVID-19. Generated by immunoSEQ multiplex PCR, the TCRdb table keeps only in-frame clones and is missing some. The sample lists about 59,000 clones, roughly 84% occurring once. Sequenced sample: peripheral blood. The receptors come from a woman between 65 and 79 years old with acute or convalescent COVID-19. The CDR3 runs from the conserved cysteine through the conserved F or W.

CDR3 length,J gene,V gene,CDR3 protein
13,TRBJ2-5,TRBV28,CASNPGLQETQYF
16,TRBJ2-1,TRBV7-3,CASSPQGWTGVGEQFF
15,TRBJ2-1,TRBV4-1,CASRTSGGANNEQFF
15,TRBJ2-1,TRBV13,CASSFSGYGANEQFF
16,TRBJ2-5,TRBV7-3,CASSLNPAGGPETQYF
13,TRBJ1-5,TRBV11-2,CASSMTGVQPQHF
13,TRBJ1-1,TRBV19,CASSIDLATEAFF
12,TRBJ1-2,TRBV2,CASLGGNYGYTF
15,TRBJ2-6,TRBV2,CASSADRGRANVLTF
14,TRBJ1-1,TRBV20-1,CSASLRQGDTEAFF
16,TRBJ1-6,TRBV7-2,CASSPRQSSYNSPLHF
16,TRBJ2-3,TRBV7-9,CASSFRSAGVTDTQYF
15,TRBJ2-7,TRBV5-8,CASSLFETGAYEQYF
14,TRBJ2-5,TRBV28,CASSLRTGQETQYF
14,TRBJ2-1,TRBV19,CASSIGGRRGEQFF
16,TRBJ1-6,TRBV6-4,CASPLIWPAGNSPLHF
15,TRBJ1-1,TRBV10-3,CAISVVVQPNTEAFF
16,TRBJ2-2,TRBV10-1,CASNLRTGENTGELFF
18,TRBJ2-2,TRBV4-1,CASSQDPRTGPITGELFF
13,TRBJ1-1,TRBV7-6,CASSPGGNTEAFF
17,TRBJ2-3,TRBV28,CASSLLVTSGYTDTQYF
13,TRBJ1-2,TRBV30,CAWSSWGGYGYTF
14,TRBJ2-1,TRBV19,CASSITGGYNEQFF
18,TRBJ2-5,TRBV7-2,CASSLVGFTSLGQETQYF
12,TRBJ2-1,TRBV19,CASMTVYNEQFF
14,TRBJ2-2,TRBV7-8,CASSLGANTGELFF
14,TRBJ1-1,TRBV18,CASSPSGPNTEAFF